Each of the 11 T cell receptor beta chains below was sequenced from the same sample in a study of CD8+ T cells in alopecia areata (dated by TCRdb to between 2018 and 2020). Receptor libraries were prepared by the immunoSEQ multiplex PCR assay. To provide template for TCR sequencing, every sample had RNA extracted and reverse transcribed into cDNA. Here the immuneACCESS table is served through TCRdb, limited to in-frame sequences with V and J called. Missing clones are a known gap in these copies; in checked studies unresolved V genes cover under half, and the rest lacks a known reason. This sample gives around 97,000 clones in total; approximately 60% of them show up just once. The ten biggest clones cover 7.5% to 9% of the sample. Source material: CD4+ T cells sorted from blood. The receptor source for this set is a human donor in good health.

This clone was seen a handful of times. In DNA form, the CDR3 reads TGCGCCAGCAGCTTGAGGACAGGGTCCACTGAAGCTTTCTTT. Protein product: CASSLRTGSTEAFF. The rearrangement joins TRBV5-1 to TRBJ1-1; 8 bases agree with TRBD1. J lost 4 bases, V lost 1 base, and 3 bases had no gene match. The germline CDR1 and CDR2 sequences are SGHRS and YFSETQ. The length of the CDR3 is 14 residues.

The V gene is TRBV29-1, the J gene TRBJ2-2, with a weak D call TRBD2 (5 bases). CDR1 is SQVTM, CDR2 ANQGSEA, per germline. The V end was cut by 6 bases, the J end by 2 bases, with 16 bases between. The CDR3 is made up of 15 amino acids. CDR3 DNA sequence: TGCAGCGTCAAAAAAGGGAGCGCTAACACCGGGGAGCTGTTTTTT. Its protein product is CSVKKGSANTGELFF.

The rearrangement links TRBV19 to TRBJ1-5; D gene unclear. The germline CDR1 and CDR2 sequences are LNHDA and SQIVND (reference sequence). The CDR3 sequence is 14 residues long. The V end was cut by 4 bases, the J end by 2 bases, with 9 bases between. CDR3 sequence reads: CASSRAGGNQPQHF. CDR3 DNA sequence: TGTGCCAGTAGTAGGGCAGGCGGCAATCAGCCCCAGCATTTT.

J is TRBJ1-1 and V is TRBV27; 7 nucleotides match TRBD1. Germline V gene data show CDR1 as MNHEY and CDR2 as SMNVEV (reference sequence). V lost 4 bases, J lost 1 base, and 15 bases stayed unmatched. The CDR3 sequence is 18 residues long. In DNA, the CDR3 is TGTGCCAGCAGTTCCCGACCGGGACAACCAGGGGGGAACACTGAAGCTTTCTTT. This codes for CASSSRPGQPGGNTEAFF.

This clone has a count of ten or more. The rearrangement uses TRBV29-1 and TRBJ1-2, with 10 nucleotides matching TRBD1. Losses at the gene ends were 6 bases for V and 6 bases for J; bases not matched to a gene: 7. The germline gives CDR1 SQVTM, CDR2 ANQGSEA. The CDR3 loop spans 13 amino acids. CDR3 nucleotides: TGCAGCGTCCGGACAGGGGGGGGCGATGGCTACACCTTC. Its protein product is CSVRTGGGDGYTF.

V and J are TRBV30 and TRBJ1-2, with 7 bases that match TRBD1. The length of the CDR3 is 13 residues. V lost 7 bases to trimming and J lost 2 bases; unmatched junction nucleotides: 7. In germline, CDR1 is GTSNPN, CDR2 SVGIG (reference sequence). CDR3: CALKGAVNYGYTF. The CDR3 DNA reads as TGTGCCTTGAAGGGGGCAGTGAACTATGGCTACACCTTC. Supplemented by reference TRBV30 and TRBJ1-2, the full variable domain reads SQTIHQWPATLVQPVGSPLSLECTVEGTSNPNLYWYRQAAGRGLQLLFYSVGIGQISSEVPQNLSASRPQDRQFILSSKKLLLSDSGFYLCALKGAVNYGYTFGSGTRLTVV.

V gene TRBV23-1 combines with J gene TRBJ2-5; D ambiguous. TRBV23-1 is noted as an ORF with a role that remains uncertain. Trimming stripped 0 bases from V and 5 bases from J, with 10 bases between. CDR3 length: 14 amino acids. CDR3 coding DNA: TGCGCCAGCAGTCAATCGAAAGAGCCCGAGACCCAGTACTTC. Amino acids: CASSQSKEPETQYF.

This clone was detected a few times. This rearrangement joins TRBV2 to TRBJ2-1; D perhaps matches TRBD1 (6 bases). Germline V gene lookup returns CDR1 SNHLY and CDR2 FYNNEI. Trimming shortened V by 7 bases and J by 6 bases, and 19 bases separated the two germline ends. The CDR3 contains 15 residues. CDR3 nucleotide sequence: TGTGCCAGCACGGAGCAGGGGACGCAAAGCAATGAGCAGTTCTTC. It translates to CASTEQGTQSNEQFF.

This sequence joins TRBV28 and TRBJ2-4; unclear D gene. Germline CDR1 MDHEN, CDR2 SYDVKM. The CDR3 loop spans 14 amino acids. Trimming removed 6 bases at V and 0 bases at J, with 9 bases between. The CDR3, as DNA: TGTGCCAGCAGGTCAGGTCTAGCCAAAAACATTCAGTACTTC. Translated, it gives CASRSGLAKNIQYF.

There are many counts of this clone. The chain couples TRBV5-4 to TRBJ2-2; 7 bases are shared with TRBD1. The CDR3 covers 16 residues. V was pared by 0 bases and J by 1 base, with 3 bases of the junction left unmatched. Germline CDR1 is SGHNT and CDR2 is YYREEE (reference sequence). CDR3 amino acids: CASSLDRGQNTGELFF. The CDR3 DNA reads as TGTGCCAGCAGCTTGGACAGGGGACAGAACACCGGGGAGCTGTTTTTT.

The rearrangement joins TRBV27 to TRBJ1-2; a possible D gene is TRBD1 (5 bases). This CDR3 contains 15 residues. V dropped 2 bases and J dropped 0 bases, with 10 bases sitting between them. Germline CDR1 MNHEY, CDR2 SMNVEV (reference sequence). CDR3 DNA: TGTGCCAGCAGTTTAAAGGGGCAGTCTAACTATGGCTACACCTTC. Encoded protein: CASSLKGQSNYGYTF.